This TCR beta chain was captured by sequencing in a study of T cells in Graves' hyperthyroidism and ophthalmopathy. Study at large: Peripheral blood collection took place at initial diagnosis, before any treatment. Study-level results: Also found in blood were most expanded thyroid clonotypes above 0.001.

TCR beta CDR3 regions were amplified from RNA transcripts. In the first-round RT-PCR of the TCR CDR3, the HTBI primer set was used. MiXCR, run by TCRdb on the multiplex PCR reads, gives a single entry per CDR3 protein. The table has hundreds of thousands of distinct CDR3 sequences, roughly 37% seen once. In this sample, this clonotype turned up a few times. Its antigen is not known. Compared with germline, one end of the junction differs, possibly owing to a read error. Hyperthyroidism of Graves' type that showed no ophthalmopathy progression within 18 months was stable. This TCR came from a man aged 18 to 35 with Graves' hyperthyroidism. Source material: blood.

CDR3 coding DNA: TGTGCCAGCATTTACGGGGGCACAGCCTACGAGCAGTACTTC. It is translated as CASIYGGTAYEQYF. The rearrangement links TRBV6-5 to TRBJ2-7, with D possibly called TRBD1 or TRBD2 (6 bases each). The CDR3 spans 14 residues. Germline V gene sequence: CDR1 MNHEY, CDR2 SVGAGI.